Here is one T cell receptor beta chain with its context. This entry is derived from a study of blood T cell repertoires in COVID-19. In the study overall: Researchers got acute and convalescent COVID-19 samples from the United States, Italy and Spain.

Germline V gene lookup returns CDR1 SGHDT and CDR2 YYEEEE. This CDR3 is 14 amino acids long. Trimming removed 0 bases from V and 14 bases from J, with 20 bases in between. Sequencing was performed with immunoSEQ multiplex PCR; in TCRdb, only in-frame clones are kept and a portion is missing. Here the sample spans under 200,000 clones, approximately 86% being singletons. The genes are TRBV5-6 and TRBJ1-2; weak D call: TRBD1 (6 bases). The receptor was derived from a man between 65 and 85 years old with acute or convalescent COVID-19. Sequencing was performed on peripheral blood. Written as DNA, the CDR3 is TGTGCCAGCAGCTTGGATAATGGGACACTTCCTACAACCTTC. This gives the protein CASSLDNGTLPTTF.